The 29 T cell receptor beta chains given below trace back to one sample, sequenced in a study of STAT3 mutations in large granular lymphocyte leukemia. Broader study findings: In T-cell large granular lymphocyte leukemia, about half of patients showed multiple immunodominant subclonotypes.

Clones were sequenced by immunoSEQ multiplex PCR, and TCRdb holds only the in-frame ones, with some missing. The repertoire consists of roughly 38,000 clones, with around nine tenths occurring once and the leading ten covering under 0.55%. These TCRs are of unknown antigen specificity. Sequenced input: PBMCs. The receptors here all came from a human donor with T large granular lymphocyte leukemia. Some clones in this sample may be carry-over from other donors' samples.

The CDR3 DNA sequence: TGTGCCTGGAGTGTATCGATCAGGGCCCACGAGCAGTACTTC. It specifies CAWSVSIRAHEQYF. V usage is TRBV30 and J usage is TRBJ2-7; TRBD1 might be the D (5 bases). The V gene lost 0 bases and the J gene lost 5 bases, with 14 bases spanning the gap. This CDR3 comprises 14 residues. The V gene's germline CDR1 is GTSNPN and CDR2 SVGIG (reference sequence).

The chain recombines TRBV7-9 with TRBJ1-3; D gene unclear. Germline V gene lookup returns CDR1 SEHNR and CDR2 FQNEAQ (reference sequence). This CDR3 spans 15 amino acids. The V end was cut by 5 bases, the J end by 0 bases, with 11 bases between. CDR3 residues: CASSTGPYSGNTIYF. The CDR3 coding sequence is TGTGCCAGCAGCACCGGACCGTACTCTGGAAACACCATATATTTT.

The chain couples TRBV7-9 to TRBJ2-1, with D possibly called TRBD1 or TRBD2 (6 bases each). The CDR3 extends over 15 amino acids. The V gene lost 0 bases and the J gene lost 8 bases, with 14 bases spanning the gap. Germline CDR1 is SEHNR and CDR2 is FQNEAQ (reference sequence). The DNA for the CDR3 is TGTGCCAGCAGCTTAGCGGGGGGCTCCTGGGATGAGCAGTTCTTC. This translates into CASSLAGGSWDEQFF.

J is TRBJ2-7 and V is TRBV29-1; a weak D match, TRBD1 (6 bases). This CDR3 is built from 11 residues. Trimming pared 5 bases from V and 3 bases from J, leaving 8 bases between. Per germline, CDR1 SQVTM and CDR2 ANQGSEA. The DNA for the CDR3 is TGCAGCGTTCTACAGGGCTACGAGCAGTACGTC. Translated: CSVLQGYEQYV.

This sequence joins TRBV14 and TRBJ1-6; D may be TRBD1 (6 bases). Trimming removed 0 bases at V and 11 bases at J, with 14 bases between. This CDR3 is 15 amino acids long. Germline V gene lookup returns CDR1 SGHDN and CDR2 FVKESK. CDR3 DNA sequence: TGTGCCAGCAGCCAAGATCCCCAGGGGAGGGCACCCCTCCACTTT. Its translation is CASSQDPQGRAPLHF.

The chain couples TRBV5-6 to TRBJ2-7; 8 bases match TRBD1. The CDR3 has 13 amino acids. V shed 4 bases, J shed 2 bases, and the junction held 2 bases outside the gene matches. The germline CDR1 and CDR2 sequences are SGHDT and YYEEEE. Here the CDR3 DNA reads TGTGCCAGCAGCCGACAGGGGCCCTACGAGCAGTACTTC. Its protein product is CASSRQGPYEQYF.

This clone is a singleton in its sample. The genes are TRBV5-1 and TRBJ2-2, with no clear D. V was clipped by 4 bases and J by 0 bases, with 13 bases between them. The germline CDR1 and CDR2 sequences are SGHRS and YFSETQ. The CDR3 loop spans 16 amino acids. CDR3 region: CASSIAWTANTGELFF. Written as DNA, the CDR3 is TGCGCCAGCAGCATCGCGTGGACCGCGAACACCGGGGAGCTGTTTTTT.

The chain couples TRBV5-1 to TRBJ1-1; tentatively, D is TRBD1 (5 bases). Trimming pared 4 bases from V and 5 bases from J, leaving 18 bases between. This CDR3 is 15 amino acids long. Germline values: CDR1 SGHRS, CDR2 YFSETQ. The DNA for the CDR3 is TGCGCCAGCAGCCCAAGGGACCCCCGTGGGACTGAAGCTTTCTTT. It specifies CASSPRDPRGTEAFF.

The chain couples TRBV5-1 to TRBJ1-2; D remains unclear. Germline V gene sequence: CDR1 SGHRS, CDR2 YFSETQ. Trimming cost V 0 bases and J 1 base, with 4 bases left between them. The CDR3 covers 13 residues. This CDR3 is CASSLGSNYGYTF. Written as DNA, the CDR3 is TGCGCCAGCAGCTTGGGCAGTAACTATGGCTACACCTTC.

This chain connects TRBV5-5 to TRBJ1-5; no clear D. Deletions cut 4 bases from V and 3 bases from J, with 14 bases between. From germline, CDR1 is SGHKS and CDR2 YYEKEE (reference sequence). The CDR3 has 15 amino acids. The CDR3 nucleotides read TGTGCCAGCAGCCCTGGTCCTGGGGTCAATCAGCCCCAGCATTTT. Protein: CASSPGPGVNQPQHF.

The V gene is TRBV7-9, the J gene TRBJ2-1, with 9 bases identical to TRBD2. The V gene end was trimmed by 5 bases and the J gene end by 10 bases; junction bases not matched to a gene: 15. Germline V CDR1 and CDR2: SEHNR, FQNEAQ (reference sequence). The CDR3 spans 16 residues. This CDR3 reads CASSLKGGGGAGEQFF. In DNA form, the CDR3 reads TGTGCCAGCAGCCTCAAGGGTGGCGGGGGGGCGGGCGAGCAGTTCTTC.

The chain employs TRBV5-4 and TRBJ2-3; TRBD1 matches 7 bases. This CDR3 contains 14 residues. J was trimmed by 6 bases and V by 3 bases; bases with no gene match: 7. Germline CDR1 reads SGHNT; CDR2 reads YYREEE (reference sequence). CDR3 region: CASSSEHRGDTQYF. The CDR3 DNA reads TGTGCCAGCAGCTCAGAACACAGGGGTGATACGCAGTATTTT.

This clone was found once. J is TRBJ2-1 and V is TRBV5-6, with D unresolved. Germline values: CDR1 SGHDT, CDR2 YYEEEE. V was trimmed by 4 bases and J by 5 bases, leaving 16 bases between them. The CDR3 has 15 residues. This CDR3 is CASSRTIQPDNEQFF. The CDR3 DNA reads TGTGCCAGCAGCCGCACCATCCAACCCGACAATGAGCAGTTCTTC. The full variable domain, rest sourced from reference TRBV5-6 and TRBJ2-1, is DAGVTQSPTHLIKTRGQQVTLRCSPKSGHDTVSWYQQALGQGPQFIFQYYEEEERQRGNFPDRFSGHQFPNYSSELNVNALLLGDSALYLCASSRTIQPDNEQFFGPGTRLTVL.

The genes are TRBV13 and TRBJ2-7; the match to TRBD2 covers 14 bases. This CDR3 is 15 amino acids long. The germline CDR1 and CDR2 sequences are PRHDT and FYEKMQ (reference sequence). Trimming removed 4 bases from V and 4 bases from J; junction bases left unmatched: 3. The CDR3 spells CASSSGLAGGYEQYF. The CDR3 DNA is TGTGCCAGCAGCTCCGGACTAGCGGGGGGATACGAGCAGTACTTC.

The chain has TRBV6-6 and TRBJ1-1; D is unclear. The CDR3 consists of 12 residues. Germline V gene data show CDR1 as MNHNY and CDR2 as SVGAGI (reference sequence). Trimming took 6 bases from V and 4 from J, leaving 9 bases between them. CDR3 nucleotides: TGTGCCAGCAGGGTTTTGAGCACTGAAGCTTTCTTT. Its translation: CASRVLSTEAFF.

This chain joins TRBV30 and TRBJ2-3, with D possibly being TRBD2 (5 bases). Trimming left V 0 bases short and J 1 base short, with 8 bases between. The CDR3 runs 14 residues. Looked up from germline, CDR1 is GTSNPN and CDR2 is SVGIG (reference sequence). The CDR3 nucleotides read TGTGCCTGGAGTGTAGTGCGGGGCACAGATACGCAGTATTTT. Translation: CAWSVVRGTDTQYF.

V gene TRBV5-4 combines with J gene TRBJ2-2; TRBD2 matches at 11 bases. In germline, CDR1 is SGHNT, CDR2 YYREEE (reference sequence). CDR3 length: 15 amino acids. V lost 5 bases to trimming and J lost 4 bases; unmatched junction nucleotides: 4. The CDR3 sequence: CASRLAGGPTGELFF. Written as DNA, the CDR3 is TGTGCCAGCAGATTAGCGGGGGGGCCCACCGGGGAGCTGTTTTTT.

V and J are TRBV4-1 and TRBJ1-1, with D possibly TRBD1 on 5 matching bases. The length of the CDR3 is 14 residues. The V end was cut by 3 bases, the J end by 3 bases, with 11 bases between. In germline, CDR1 is MGHRA, CDR2 YSYEKL. The CDR3 loop is CASSQRGGDTEAFF. The CDR3 DNA sequence: TGCGCCAGCAGCCAGAGGGGAGGGGACACTGAAGCTTTCTTT.

The gene calls are TRBV4-1 and TRBJ1-6; TRBD1 is a possible D gene (5 bases). Between the trimmed V and J ends, which lost 8 bases and 5 bases, there was a span of 13 bases. The CDR3 covers 14 residues. The germline V gene has CDR1 MGHRA and CDR2 YSYEKL. The CDR3 loop reads CASGTVGDNSPLHF. CDR3 nucleotides: TGCGCCAGCGGGACGGTGGGTGATAATTCACCCCTCCACTTT.

This rearrangement joins TRBV7-8 to TRBJ2-7; 8 bases are shared with TRBD1. Germline CDR1 is SGHVS and CDR2 is FQNEAQ. V dropped 4 bases and J dropped 4; count of bases not matched to a gene: 6. The CDR3 contains 14 residues. CDR3 DNA sequence: TGTGCCAGCAGCTCCGACAGGGGTGGGTACGAGCAGTACTTC. Translation: CASSSDRGGYEQYF.

This clone was seen only once. The chain employs TRBV6-6 and TRBJ2-5; tentative D call: TRBD1 (5 bases). The CDR3 spans 13 residues. CDR1 MNHNY and CDR2 SVGAGI come from the germline V gene (reference sequence). Trimming left V 7 bases short and J 0 bases short, with 9 bases between. CDR3 region: CASNRQHQETQYF. CDR3 DNA sequence: TGTGCCAGCAACCGACAGCACCAAGAGACCCAGTACTTC.

The chain combines TRBV10-2 with TRBJ2-5; possibly TRBD1 for D (5 bases). The V end lost 1 base, the J end lost 9 bases, and 21 bases lay between the germline ends. This CDR3 is built from 16 residues. The germline V gene has CDR1 WSHSY and CDR2 SAAADI. The CDR3 loop reads CASSEFTGIQETAQYF. Here the CDR3 DNA reads TGCGCCAGCAGTGAGTTCACAGGAATCCAAGAGACGGCCCAGTACTTC.

V and J are TRBV7-9 and TRBJ2-5; 7 bases fit TRBD2. Losses at the gene ends were 5 bases for V and 1 base for J; bases not matched to a gene: 1. The CDR3 is 13 residues long. Germline V gene data show CDR1 as SEHNR and CDR2 as FQNEAQ (reference sequence). DNA for the CDR3: TGTGCCAGCAGCCGACTAGCCCAAGAGACCCAGTACTTC. As protein: CASSRLAQETQYF.

The V and J genes are TRBV7-9 and TRBJ2-1; D ambiguous. Germline CDR1 is SEHNR and CDR2 is FQNEAQ (reference sequence). The V end was cut by 4 bases, the J end by 0 bases, with 16 bases between. This CDR3 region has 17 residues. CDR3 residues: CASSSQASRSSYNEQFF. The CDR3 nucleotides read TGTGCCAGCAGCTCCCAGGCATCAAGGAGCTCCTACAATGAGCAGTTCTTC.

This clone appeared a few times. V gene TRBV5-4 combines with J gene TRBJ1-4, with D maybe TRBD1 (5 bases). The CDR3 length is 15 residues. Germline V CDR1 and CDR2: SGHNT, YYREEE (reference sequence). V was pared by 5 bases and J by 8 bases, with 19 bases between. The CDR3 loop reads CASSEVGSGREKLFF. The CDR3 DNA sequence: TGTGCCAGCAGTGAGGTGGGGTCGGGGCGAGAAAAACTGTTTTTT.

The genes are TRBV7-9 and TRBJ2-7; maybe TRBD1 (5 bases). The CDR3 is made up of 14 amino acids. V lost 10 bases and J lost 3, with 19 bases in between. Germline V gene data show CDR1 as SEHNR and CDR2 as FQNEAQ (reference sequence). CDR3 residues: CAIETDDSLYEQYV. The CDR3 coding sequence is TGTGCCATCGAGACGGACGACAGCCTCTACGAGCAGTACGTC.

V is TRBV29-1 and J is TRBJ1-2; 8 positions agree with TRBD1. The CDR3 runs 11 residues. V gave up 6 bases and J gave up 7 bases; unmatched junction bases: 4. Germline V gene sequence: CDR1 SQVTM, CDR2 ANQGSEA. CDR3 nucleotides: TGCAGCGTCTCCGGGACAGGTGGCTACACCTTC. It translates to CSVSGTGGYTF. Based on the CDR3 plus reference TRBV29-1 and TRBJ1-2, the full variable domain is SAVISQKPSRDICQRGTSLTIQCQVDSQVTMMFWYRQQPGQSLTLIATANQGSEATYESGFVIDKFPISRPNLTFSTLTVSNMSPEDSSIYLCSVSGTGGYTFGSGTRLTVV.

The chain is built from TRBV4-3 and TRBJ2-5; D unclear. V was trimmed by 8 bases and J by 5 bases, leaving 18 bases between them. This CDR3 region has 14 residues. CDR1 LGHNA and CDR2 YSLEER come from the germline V gene. This CDR3 reads CASGVRRVLETQYF. The CDR3 nucleotides are TGCGCCAGCGGGGTACGTCGGGTATTGGAGACCCAGTACTTC.

The chain joins TRBV4-3 to TRBJ1-2, with 11 bases that match TRBD1. From germline, CDR1 is LGHNA and CDR2 YSLEER. The CDR3 is 12 amino acids. The V and J ends lost 4 bases and 8 bases, in that order; junction bases with no gene match: 0. The DNA for the CDR3 is TGCGCCAGCAGCCGGACAGGGGGCGGCTACACCTTC. Protein: CASSRTGGGYTF.